This TCR beta chain came from a study of blood T cell repertoires in COVID-19. Study-level background: Some COVID-19 samples were acute and others convalescent; all came from the United States, Italy and Spain. T cells, B-cell-depleted T cells, or PBMCs supplied cDNA or gDNA.

As originally analysed: Scientists estimated how many nucleated cells there were by amplifying reference gene primers. Sequenced by immunoSEQ multiplex PCR; TCRdb stores in-frame clones only, minus some. V, J and clone size were drawn from that table, and D and trimming were deduced from the DNA. In the table there are 120,000 or so clones, roughly 87% of which are singletons. This CDR3 spans 15 amino acids. Germline CDR1 and CDR2: SGHTA and FQGNSA. V was clipped by 0 bases and J by 6 bases, with 14 bases between them. This receptor was obtained from a human donor in a cohort sampled during active COVID-19. The specimen was peripheral blood. The chain combines TRBV7-2 with TRBJ1-1; D remains unclear. CDR3 sequence reads: CASSLARGEWAEAFF. The CDR3 DNA sequence: TGTGCCAGCAGCTTAGCGCGGGGTGAGTGGGCTGAAGCTTTCTTT.